This TCR beta chain was identified during a study of OX40 agonist ivuxolimab in advanced cancers. Background on the study: Ivuxolimab, an agonist antibody against OX40 (CD134), was given to patients. Study-wide results and caveats: In the expanded peripheral T cells, antigen specificity was never determined. It was also the case that some nonresponders had low normalized T-cell clonal expansion.

As to this clone: Antigen: not known.

Here immunoSEQ multiplex PCR was the method, and the copy in TCRdb shows in-frame clones only, minus some. The table shows about 51,000 clones, with approximately 80% occurring only once. Germline CDR1 reads MDHEN; CDR2 reads SYDVKM. The CDR3 has 13 residues. The ends lost 7 bases at V and 7 bases at J; junction bases unmatched: 8. The chain couples TRBV28 to TRBJ1-2; 8 bases are a match to TRBD1. This receptor was identified in an adult with an advanced solid tumor such as melanoma, head and neck, liver or kidney cancer. The source material was CD4+ or CD8+ T cells sorted from blood, sampled in a trial of the OX40 agonist ivuxolimab. The CDR3 region has the DNA TGTGCCAGCACCCAATCCAGGGGGCTTGGCTACACCTTC. It translates to CASTQSRGLGYTF.